This T cell receptor (beta chain) emerged from a study of T cells in Graves' hyperthyroidism and ophthalmopathy. Points from the study as a whole: Blood samples included most of the expanded thyroid clonotypes exceeding 0.001. Stable hyperthyroidism and ophthalmopathy were separated using 13 V-J signatures.

Amplified TCR beta CDR3 regions came from RNA transcripts. Carried out on the TCR CDR3, a first-round RT-PCR used the HTBI primer set. TCRdb recomputed calls from the multiplex PCR reads with MiXCR, one row per CDR3 protein. Altogether roughly 200,000 distinct CDR3 sequences are present, around 17% being singletons, with the ten largest covering about 41%. Every diagnosis used clinical symptoms, serum thyroxine and TRAb, thyroid ultrasound and orbital computed tomography. The CDR3 has 13 amino acids. V lost 6 bases, J lost 3 bases, and 14 bases lay in between. Germline CDR1 DFQATT, CDR2 SNEGSKA (reference sequence). This clonotype was detected a few times. Its antigen is as yet unknown.

This TCR came from a man aged 35 to 55 with Graves' hyperthyroidism. This chain connects TRBV20-1 to TRBJ1-1, with D unclear. The specimen was blood. The CDR3 loop reads CSAPLGWDTEAFF. The DNA of the CDR3 is TGCAGTGCCCCCCTCGGGTGGGACACTGAAGCTTTCTTT.